This T cell receptor beta chain was recorded in a study of T cells in Graves' hyperthyroidism and ophthalmopathy. Study-wide results and limits: In simple terms, a model built on 13 V-J features told ophthalmopathy apart from stable hyperthyroidism. Most expanded thyroid clonotypes above 0.001 also appeared in blood. The model identified upcoming ophthalmopathy a median roughly 6 months ahead of onset.

Template material for amplifying TCR beta CDR3 regions consisted of RNA transcripts. The HTBI primer set was used in a first-round RT-PCR of the TCR CDR3. TCRdb analysed the multiplex PCR reads with MiXCR anew, one entry per CDR3 protein. The table lists roughly 400,000 distinct CDR3 sequences, over 12% of them singletons, with 25% to 30% in the top ten. The trim removed 6 bases at V and 6 bases at J, leaving 3 bases unmatched. Germline CDR1 reads DFQATT; CDR2 reads SNEGSKA (reference sequence). The CDR3 totals 13 residues. About this clonotype itself: Antigen unknown.

The receptor comes from a man aged 50-60 years with Graves' ophthalmopathy. The rearrangement links TRBV20-1 to TRBJ2-1; 12 bases are shared with TRBD1. The sequenced material came from blood. The CDR3 spells CSAWDRGLNEQFF. The CDR3 DNA reads as TGCAGTGCCTGGGACAGGGGGCTCAATGAGCAGTTCTTC.